What follows are 20 T cell receptor beta chains derived from one specimen sequenced in a study of shared clonotypes between healthy human individuals. Method: immunoSEQ multiplex PCR; TCRdb's copy keeps in-frame clones and lacks some. The table lists roughly 500,000 clones, 70% to 80% of them singletons. Sequencing used PBMCs. The receptors shown here come from a woman aged 40 to 50 in good health. Some clones in this sample may be carry-over from other donors' samples.

This chain uses TRBV5-4 with TRBJ2-1; D is uncertain. CDR1 is SGHNT and CDR2 is YYREEE in the germline V gene (reference sequence). Between the trimmed V and J ends, which lost 0 bases and 4 bases, there was a span of 14 bases. This CDR3 contains 16 residues. CDR3 sequence reads: CASSLGRRNRYNEQFF. As DNA, the CDR3 is TGTGCCAGCAGCTTGGGAAGGCGGAACCGATACAATGAGCAGTTCTTC.

This clone was picked up a small number of times. The chain employs TRBV2 and TRBJ1-1; a weak D match, TRBD1 (5 bases). Trimming removed 6 bases at V and 3 bases at J, with 14 bases between. The germline gives CDR1 SNHLY, CDR2 FYNNEI. The CDR3 runs to 14 residues. The CDR3 DNA reads TGTGCCAGCAGGGGGGTAGGGTTAGACACTGAAGCTTTCTTT. Protein: CASRGVGLDTEAFF. Full variable domain (missing parts from reference TRBV2 and TRBJ1-1): EPEVTQTPSHQVTQMGQEVILRCVPISNHLYFYWYRQILGQKVEFLVSFYNNEISEKSEIFDDQFSVERPDGSNFTLKIRSTKLEDSAMYFCASRGVGLDTEAFFGQGTRLTVV.

V gene TRBV7-9 combines with J gene TRBJ1-2; 8 bases map to TRBD1. Germline V gives CDR1 SEHNR, CDR2 FQNEAQ (reference sequence). The CDR3 has 12 amino acids. The J segment lost 6 bases and the V segment lost 6 bases, leaving 3 bases of the junction unmatched. The CDR3 is CASRGTGHGYTF. CDR3 in DNA: TGTGCCAGCAGGGGGACAGGTCATGGCTACACCTTC.

The rearrangement uses TRBV11-3 and TRBJ2-1; D tentatively reads TRBD1 or TRBD2 (5 bases each). V lost 5 bases and J lost 5, with 16 bases in between. From germline, CDR1 is SGHNT and CDR2 YENEEA. The CDR3 is 15 amino acids. Here the CDR3 reads CASSHQGRFDNEQFF. The DNA of the CDR3 is TGTGCCAGCAGCCATCAGGGACGTTTTGACAATGAGCAGTTCTTC.

This clone was seen a single time. The chain couples TRBV7-8 to TRBJ2-1; 7 nucleotides match TRBD1. Germline V lookup: CDR1 SGHVS, CDR2 FQNEAQ. This CDR3 has 16 residues. V gave up 1 base and J gave up 2 bases; unmatched junction bases: 5. The CDR3: CASSLGGTATYNEQFF. CDR3 DNA sequence: TGTGCCAGCAGCTTAGGGGGGACAGCTACCTACAATGAGCAGTTCTTC.

The chain combines TRBV5-4 with TRBJ2-1, with TRBD2 as a possible D gene (5 bases). CDR1 is SGHNT, CDR2 YYREEE, per germline (reference sequence). Trimming took 3 bases from V and 9 from J, leaving 7 bases between them. The CDR3 runs 11 residues. In DNA form, the CDR3 reads TGTGCCAGCAGCTCAACTAGTGAGCAGTTCTTC. This translates into CASSSTSEQFF.

The chain is built from TRBV19 and TRBJ2-7; TRBD1 matches 9 bases. The CDR3 totals 15 residues. Germline trimming cut 5 bases from V and 5 bases from J; bases unmatched to any gene: 10. In germline, CDR1 is LNHDA, CDR2 SQIVND (reference sequence). The chain's CDR3 is CASSALLGQGNEQYF. DNA for the CDR3: TGTGCCAGTAGTGCCCTCCTGGGACAGGGAAACGAGCAGTACTTC.

The chain employs TRBV18 and TRBJ2-5; D is uncertain. The V end lost 0 bases, the J end lost 3 bases, and 8 bases lay between the germline ends. The CDR3 consists of 14 residues. From germline, CDR1 is KGHSH and CDR2 LQKENI. The CDR3 sequence: CASSPPGRKETQYF. The CDR3 DNA reads TGTGCCAGCTCACCACCGGGCAGAAAAGAGACCCAGTACTTC.

This chain joins TRBV10-3 and TRBJ2-1; no definite D call. The V and J ends lost 4 bases and 5 bases respectively, with 15 bases between them. In germline, CDR1 is ENHRY, CDR2 SYGVKD. CDR3 size: 15 residues. In DNA, the CDR3 is TGTGCCATCAGTGCAGAAGGATTTGAGAACAATGAGCAGTTCTTC. Its translation is CAISAEGFENNEQFF.

The V and J genes are TRBV10-2 and TRBJ2-7; D is possibly TRBD2 (6 bases). There are 14 residues in the CDR3. V was shortened by 1 base and J by 6 bases, with 13 bases between the two germline ends. Germline CDR1 is WSHSY and CDR2 is SAAADI. CDR3 bases: TGCGCCAGCAGTGAGTTGGAGGGAGTGTTCGAGCAGTACTTC. It encodes CASSELEGVFEQYF.

V and J are TRBV6-1 and TRBJ1-1, with D hard to call. This CDR3 contains 15 residues. Germline CDR1 is MNHNS and CDR2 is SASEGT. V was trimmed by 7 bases and J by 3 bases, leaving 18 bases between them. The CDR3 is CASTKGRTTYTEAFF. The CDR3 DNA reads TGTGCCAGCACCAAGGGCCGAACAACCTACACTGAAGCTTTCTTT.

The rearrangement uses TRBV19 and TRBJ2-3; no firm D call. Germline loops: CDR1 LNHDA, CDR2 SQIVND (reference sequence). V shed 5 bases and J shed 6 bases, with 12 bases lying between them. There are 13 residues in the CDR3. The CDR3 coding sequence is TGTGCCAGTAGTGCCTTGAGTTCGGATACGCAGTATTTT. It codes for CASSALSSDTQYF.

The chain has TRBV2 and TRBJ1-5; D is ambiguous. Germline CDR1 reads SNHLY; CDR2 reads FYNNEI. CDR3 size: 14 residues. V dropped 3 bases and J dropped 0 bases, with 6 bases sitting between them. CDR3 sequence: CASSDQLSNQPQHF. CDR3 DNA: TGTGCCAGCAGTGATCAACTTAGCAATCAGCCCCAGCATTTT.

V is TRBV6-6 and J is TRBJ2-3; the match to TRBD2 covers 9 bases. Looked up from germline, CDR1 is MNHNY and CDR2 is SVGAGI (reference sequence). This CDR3 spans 15 amino acids. V was pared by 8 bases and J by 6 bases, with 12 bases of the junction left unmatched. In DNA, the CDR3 is TGTGCCAGCGGGGATCCGGGACTAGCAATTGATACGCAGTATTTT. This sequence encodes CASGDPGLAIDTQYF.

Notes on this clone: Other DNA sequences within the sample encode an identical CDR3. The chain carries TRBV18 and TRBJ1-5; TRBD1 matches at 7 bases. After removal of 3 bases from V and 2 bases from J, the junction contained 1 base not matched to a gene. This CDR3 contains 14 residues. CDR1 and CDR2 (germline): KGHSH, LQKENI. CDR3 in DNA: TGTGCCAGCTCACCCGGACAGGGCAATCAGCCCCAGCATTTT. Protein: CASSPGQGNQPQHF.

This chain uses TRBV10-1 with TRBJ2-2, with unresolved D. This CDR3 region has 13 residues. Deletions cut 3 bases from V and 6 bases from J, with 8 bases between. Germline V gene lookup returns CDR1 WNHNN and CDR2 SYGVQD (reference sequence). The CDR3 bases are TGCGCCAGCAGTGACCAGCTATCCGGGGAGCTGTTTTTT. Translation: CASSDQLSGELFF.

The chain joins TRBV5-4 to TRBJ1-1; tentatively, D is TRBD1 (6 bases). The V end was cut by 2 bases, the J end by 4 bases, with 12 bases between. Germline V gives CDR1 SGHNT, CDR2 YYREEE (reference sequence). This CDR3 spans 14 amino acids. This CDR3 is CASSLGGAGTEAFF. The CDR3 DNA sequence: TGTGCCAGCAGCTTAGGGGGGGCTGGCACTGAAGCTTTCTTT.

This clone appeared once. At one end the junction does not follow the germline gene, possibly because of a read error. Other DNA sequences within the sample encode an identical CDR3. The rearrangement uses TRBV20-1 and TRBJ1-1; D gene uncertain. The CDR3 covers 10 residues. The germline V gene encodes CDR1 DFQATT and CDR2 SNEGSKA (reference sequence). CDR3 sequence reads: CSAGDMKAFF. In nucleotides, the CDR3 is TGCAGTGCTGGAGACATGAAAGCTTTCTTT.

This clone was seen once. Other DNA sequences in the sample encode the same CDR3. The CDR3 loop reads CASSLQGLGNQPQHF. As DNA, the CDR3 is TGCGCCAGCAGCTTACAGGGCCTTGGCAATCAGCCCCAGCATTTT. This chain uses TRBV5-1 with TRBJ1-5; the D gene is possibly TRBD1 (6 bases). The germline gives CDR1 SGHRS, CDR2 YFSETQ. Trimming removed 2 bases at V and 2 bases at J, with 11 bases between. The CDR3 runs 15 residues. Full variable domain (remainder filled in from reference TRBV5-1 and TRBJ1-5): KAGVTQTPRYLIKTRGQQVTLSCSPISGHRSVSWYQQTPGQGLQFLFEYFSETQRNKGNFPGRFSGRQFSNSRSEMNVSTLELGDSALYLCASSLQGLGNQPQHFGDGTRLSIL.

Remarks on this clone: Other DNA sequences in the same sample also yield this CDR3. The rearrangement links TRBV20-1 to TRBJ1-1; the D is unclear. Germline CDR1 DFQATT, CDR2 SNEGSKA (reference sequence). This CDR3 is built from 10 residues. Trimming removed 6 bases from V and 2 bases from J, with 4 bases in between. The CDR3 sequence: CSATNTEAFF. CDR3 in DNA: TGCAGTGCCACAAACACTGAAGCTTTCTTT.